One and the same sample provided the 15 T cell receptor beta chains below, sequenced in a study of T-cell reconstitution after alpha-beta-depleted transplantation in children. Unique molecular identifiers were incorporated when the TCRbeta library was constructed. One entry per CDR3 protein results from TCRdb running MiXCR on the PCR reads. The data contain about 500,000 distinct CDR3 sequences, around a third of them singletons. Sequences were derived from PBMCs from the stem cell graft donor, sampled from the stem cell graft. The receptor source for this set is a human donor who donated a stem cell graft to a child with aplastic anemia.

V gene TRBV28 combines with J gene TRBJ2-3; D possibly corresponds to TRBD2 (5 bases). The CDR3 contains 13 residues. Deletions cut 2 bases from V and 4 bases from J, with 7 bases between. The V gene's germline CDR1 is MDHEN and CDR2 SYDVKM. This CDR3 reads CASSLRTPDTQYF. Here the CDR3 DNA reads TGTGCCAGCAGTTTAAGGACTCCAGATACGCAGTATTTT.

This chain uses TRBV7-8 with TRBJ1-5; D gene unclear. Trimming took off 1 base at V and 3 bases at J, with 10 bases between the two ends. This CDR3 contains 15 residues. Looked up from germline, CDR1 is SGHVS and CDR2 is FQNEAQ. The CDR3 DNA follows: TGTGCCAGCAGCTTAGGTAACGGAGACAATCAGCCCCAGCATTTT. It encodes CASSLGNGDNQPQHF. The full variable domain, in which reference TRBV7-8 and TRBJ1-5 provide the parts outside the CDR3, is GAGVSQSPRYKVAKRGQDVALRCDPISGHVSLFWYQQALGQGPEFLTYFQNEAQLDKSGLPSDRFFAERPEGSVSTLKIQRTQQEDSAVYLCASSLGNGDNQPQHFGDGTRLSIL.

In its sample, this clonotype was seen a few times. The chain uses TRBV5-1 and TRBJ2-5, with 8 bases matching TRBD2. From germline, CDR1 is SGHRS and CDR2 YFSETQ. Trimming cost V 6 bases and J 4 bases; bases outside gene matches: 5. CDR3 length equals 13 residues. The CDR3 loop is CASKISGTETQYF. CDR3 nucleotides: TGCGCCAGCAAGATTAGCGGGACAGAGACCCAGTACTTC. The whole variable domain, remainder taken from reference TRBV5-1 and TRBJ2-5, is KAGVTQTPRYLIKTRGQQVTLSCSPISGHRSVSWYQQTPGQGLQFLFEYFSETQRNKGNFPGRFSGRQFSNSRSEMNVSTLELGDSALYLCASKISGTETQYFGPGTRLLVL.

V and J are TRBV19 and TRBJ2-1; D perhaps matches TRBD2 (6 bases). Per germline, CDR1 LNHDA and CDR2 SQIVND (reference sequence). This CDR3 contains 12 residues. Trimming took 6 bases from V and 8 from J, leaving 11 bases between them. As DNA, the CDR3 is TGTGCCAGTAGCACACCGGGGGATGAGCAGTTCTTC. As protein: CASSTPGDEQFF.

This clonotype was counted only a few times. The chain carries TRBV6-5 and TRBJ2-1, with 8 bases identical to TRBD2. V was clipped by 4 bases and J by 4 bases; unmatched bases: 6. The CDR3 sequence is 15 residues long. The germline CDR1 and CDR2 sequences are MNHEY and SVGAGI. CDR3 nucleotide sequence: TGTGCCAGCAGTTCTTTGTCTAGCGGGTACAATGAGCAGTTCTTC. Protein: CASSSLSSGYNEQFF.

This clonotype came up a few times. The chain is built from TRBV29-1 and TRBJ2-4, with TRBD2 matching 11 bases. From germline, CDR1 is SQVTM and CDR2 ANQGSEA. This CDR3 comprises 16 residues. V trimming: 5 bases; J trimming: 7 bases; junction bases outside the gene matches: 13. Written as DNA, the CDR3 is TGCAGCGTTATCCCGTCCGGGACTAGCGGCGGCAACATTCAGTACTTC. This encodes CSVIPSGTSGGNIQYF.

This clonotype has only a few counts. CDR3 protein: CASSLGLRASGTGELFF. CDR3 in DNA: TGTGCCAGCAGCTTAGGCCTACGGGCTAGCGGGACCGGGGAGCTGTTTTTT. This chain links TRBV13 with TRBJ2-2; 8 bases agree with TRBD2. The CDR3 runs to 17 residues. Germline trimming cut 0 bases from V and 5 bases from J; bases unmatched to any gene: 8. Germline loops: CDR1 PRHDT, CDR2 FYEKMQ (reference sequence).

The chain joins TRBV29-1 to TRBJ2-3; D uncertain. The V and J ends lost 6 bases and 9 bases respectively, with 31 bases between them. This CDR3 region has 17 residues. From germline, CDR1 is SQVTM and CDR2 ANQGSEA. This chain's CDR3 is CSVARKVVAGSSRTQYF. CDR3 coding DNA: TGCAGCGTCGCCAGGAAGGTGGTAGCTGGATCCAGTCGAACGCAGTATTTT.

This clonotype occurred many times. The chain joins TRBV6-5 to TRBJ1-5; no clear D gene. V was clipped by 2 bases and J by 15 bases, with 14 bases between them. The CDR3 runs 12 residues. Germline lookup yields CDR1 MNHEY and CDR2 SVGAGI. The CDR3 sequence: CASSYRGGPLHF. CDR3 bases: TGTGCCAGCAGTTACCGTGGAGGCCCGTTGCATTTT.

CDR3 DNA sequence: TGTGCCAGCAGCGTAGGAGAGGGGGCGACAATTGGCTACACCTTC. This codes for CASSVGEGATIGYTF. The chain links TRBV9 to TRBJ1-2; 7 bases agree with TRBD1. V lost 0 bases to trimming and J lost 7 bases; unmatched junction nucleotides: 9. This CDR3 comprises 15 residues. The germline gives CDR1 SGDLS, CDR2 YYNGEE.

The chain recombines TRBV5-5 with TRBJ2-5; D possibly matches TRBD1 or TRBD2 (5 bases each). V was cut by 6 bases and J by 2 bases, with 11 bases left in between. The CDR3 spans 13 residues. Germline CDR1 reads SGHKS; CDR2 reads YYEKEE (reference sequence). The CDR3 sequence: CASTIGGQETQYF. The CDR3 nucleotides read TGTGCCAGCACTATTGGGGGTCAAGAGACCCAGTACTTC.

This clonotype has more than one count but fewer than ten. The chain links TRBV20-1 to TRBJ2-7; no firm D call. Germline CDR1 and CDR2: DFQATT and SNEGSKA (reference sequence). Deletions cut 5 bases from V and 6 bases from J, with 20 bases between. This CDR3 contains 14 residues. This CDR3 is CSARVSGQSAEQYF. The CDR3 bases are TGCAGTGCTCGTGTTTCGGGCCAGTCCGCCGAGCAGTACTTC.

This clonotype was observed a handful of times. The V and J genes are TRBV4-3 and TRBJ2-1; D not resolved. This CDR3 is built from 14 residues. V lost 3 bases, J lost 11 bases, and 17 bases lay in between. CDR1 is LGHNA and CDR2 is YSLEER in the germline V gene. The CDR3: CASSQTLSSDQQFF. CDR3 bases: TGCGCCAGCAGCCAGACCCTGTCCTCGGACCAGCAGTTCTTC.

This clonotype showed up many times. J is TRBJ2-1 and V is TRBV20-1, with 11 bases that match TRBD2. CDR3 length equals 16 residues. V was pared by 4 bases and J by 9 bases, with 14 bases of the junction left unmatched. Germline lookup yields CDR1 DFQATT and CDR2 SNEGSKA (reference sequence). DNA for the CDR3: TGCAGTGCTACGGGGGGACGGGGACTAGCGGCCTCTGAGCAGTTCTTC. Amino acids: CSATGGRGLAASEQFF.

The V gene is TRBV7-2, the J gene TRBJ2-7; 15 nucleotides line up with TRBD2. Germline-derived CDR1 and CDR2 are SGHTA and FQGNSA. The CDR3 contains 17 residues. J was trimmed by 2 bases and V by 0 bases; bases with no gene match: 2. This CDR3 reads CASSLAGTSGGTYEQYV. The CDR3 DNA sequence: TGTGCCAGCAGCTTAGCAGGGACTAGCGGGGGGACCTACGAGCAGTACGTC.